This T cell receptor beta chain came from a study of blood T cells in healthy people across ages. Whole-study results and caveats: A greater number of naive CD4+ cells and higher diversity distinguished long-lived donors from aged donors.

Using a J-beta primer mix together with a sample-barcoded 5' primer, a second PCR was run for roughly 7 to 12 cycles. Every individual sample yielded 2.5 million or more paired-end reads (each containing CDR3). TCRdb reanalysed the 5' RACE reads using MiXCR and keeps one entry per CDR3 protein. Of 600,000 or so distinct CDR3 sequences detected, roughly 20% appear once; the ten largest clones hold roughly 3.6%. Healthy Caucasian individuals from Russia aged roughly 6 to 90 were enrolled as donors. Trimming took 1 base from V and 10 from J; bases not matched to a gene: 6. CDR3 length: 13 residues. Germline loops: CDR1 SGHTA, CDR2 FQGNSA. This clonotype was seen more than once but under ten times. Its antigen remains unknown.

Specimen: blood. This clonotype was sampled from a man between 65 and 85 years old in good health. The V call is TRBV7-2, the J call TRBJ2-5, with 7 bases identical to TRBD1. The CDR3 bases are TGTGCCAGCAGCTTAGACAGGGGCCGTAACCAGTACTTC. Translating it yields CASSLDRGRNQYF.